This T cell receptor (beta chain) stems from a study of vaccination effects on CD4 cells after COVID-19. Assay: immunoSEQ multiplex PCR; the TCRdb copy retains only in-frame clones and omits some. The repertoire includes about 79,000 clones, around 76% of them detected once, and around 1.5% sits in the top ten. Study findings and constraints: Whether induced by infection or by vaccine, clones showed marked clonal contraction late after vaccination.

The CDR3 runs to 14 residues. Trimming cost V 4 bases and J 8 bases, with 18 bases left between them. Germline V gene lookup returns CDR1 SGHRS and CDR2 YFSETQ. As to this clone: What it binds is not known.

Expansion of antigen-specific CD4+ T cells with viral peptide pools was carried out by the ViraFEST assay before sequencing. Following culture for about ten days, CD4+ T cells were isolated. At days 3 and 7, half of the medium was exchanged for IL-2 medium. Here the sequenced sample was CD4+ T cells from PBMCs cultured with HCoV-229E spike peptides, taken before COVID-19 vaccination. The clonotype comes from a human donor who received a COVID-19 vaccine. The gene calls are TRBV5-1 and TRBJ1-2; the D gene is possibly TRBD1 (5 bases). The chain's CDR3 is CASSPREGPGGYTF. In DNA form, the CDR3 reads TGCGCCAGCAGCCCGCGGGAGGGGCCGGGGGGCTACACCTTC.